Listed here are 8 T cell receptor beta chains from one sample, sequenced in a study of blood T cell repertoires in COVID-19. Method: immunoSEQ multiplex PCR; TCRdb's copy keeps in-frame clones and lacks some. In the table there are 150,000 to 200,000 clones, less than 80% of which are singletons. The sequenced material came from peripheral blood. The receptor source for this set is a man aged 50-60 years who had recovered from COVID-19.

The chain employs TRBV19 and TRBJ2-2; D is perhaps TRBD2 (5 bases). This CDR3 region has 18 residues. CDR1 is LNHDA, CDR2 SQIVND, per germline (reference sequence). V gave up 5 bases and J gave up 0 bases, with 19 bases separating them. The CDR3 DNA follows: TGTGCCAGTAGTCGTAGATCTATAGCGCGAACGAACACCGGGGAGCTGTTTTTT. This sequence encodes CASSRRSIARTNTGELFF.

This clone is a singleton in its sample. This chain joins TRBV11-2 and TRBJ2-7; 8 bases align to TRBD1. Per the germline V gene, CDR1 is SGHAT and CDR2 is FQNNGV. Trimming at V came to 1 base and at J to 3 bases, leaving 5 bases not matched to a gene. The CDR3 length is 15 residues. The chain's CDR3 is CASSLGDRGGYEQYF. The CDR3, as DNA: TGTGCCAGCAGCTTAGGTGACAGGGGCGGCTACGAGCAGTACTTC.

The chain employs TRBV27 and TRBJ2-2, with D unclear. The V gene lost 2 bases and the J gene lost 6 bases, with 13 bases spanning the gap. The V gene's germline CDR1 is MNHEY and CDR2 SMNVEV (reference sequence). The CDR3 contains 15 residues. The CDR3 DNA reads TGTGCCAGCAGTTTACACAGTCTTGGGCCCGGGGAGCTGTTTTTT. This sequence encodes CASSLHSLGPGELFF.

This chain connects TRBV7-3 to TRBJ1-5; the D gene is possibly TRBD1 (5 bases). This CDR3 is built from 13 residues. The germline gives CDR1 SGHTA, CDR2 FQGTGA. The germline V and J ends were trimmed by 2 bases and 6 bases, with 8 bases remaining between them. The CDR3, as DNA: TGTGCCAGCAGCTTAGACAGTACTCAGCCCCAGCATTTT. This translates into CASSLDSTQPQHF.

The chain carries TRBV7-3 and TRBJ2-3, with TRBD1 as a possible D gene (5 bases). V was shortened by 0 bases and J by 5 bases, with 12 bases between the two germline ends. The CDR3 consists of 15 residues. From germline, CDR1 is SGHTA and CDR2 FQGTGA. CDR3 sequence reads: CASSLTMGRGDTQYF. In DNA, the CDR3 is TGTGCCAGCAGCTTAACGATGGGGCGAGGAGATACGCAGTATTTT.

This clone has just a few counts. V gene TRBV7-9 combines with J gene TRBJ1-2, with D tentatively TRBD1 (5 bases). The V end was cut by 10 bases, the J end by 4 bases, with 10 bases between. Germline lookup yields CDR1 SEHNR and CDR2 FQNEAQ (reference sequence). The CDR3 totals 11 residues. CDR3 DNA: TGTGCCACCCCCCAGGGCTATGGCTACACCTTC. Amino acid sequence: CATPQGYGYTF.

V gene TRBV30 combines with J gene TRBJ1-2; 7 nucleotides match TRBD1. Looked up from germline, CDR1 is GTSNPN and CDR2 is SVGIG (reference sequence). The CDR3 is 15 residues long. The ends lost 0 bases at V and 7 bases at J; junction bases unmatched: 11. The CDR3 sequence: CAWSVRITGAFGYTF. The DNA of the CDR3 is TGTGCCTGGAGTGTAAGGATAACAGGGGCTTTTGGCTACACCTTC.

This chain joins TRBV10-3 and TRBJ1-2, with 10 positions matching TRBD1. V lost 0 bases to trimming and J lost 2 bases; unmatched junction nucleotides: 3. Germline V gene data show CDR1 as ENHRY and CDR2 as SYGVKD. This CDR3 is 16 amino acids long. The DNA for the CDR3 is TGTGCCATCAGTGAGTCGATGGGACAGGGGAACTATGGCTACACCTTC. This gives the protein CAISESMGQGNYGYTF.